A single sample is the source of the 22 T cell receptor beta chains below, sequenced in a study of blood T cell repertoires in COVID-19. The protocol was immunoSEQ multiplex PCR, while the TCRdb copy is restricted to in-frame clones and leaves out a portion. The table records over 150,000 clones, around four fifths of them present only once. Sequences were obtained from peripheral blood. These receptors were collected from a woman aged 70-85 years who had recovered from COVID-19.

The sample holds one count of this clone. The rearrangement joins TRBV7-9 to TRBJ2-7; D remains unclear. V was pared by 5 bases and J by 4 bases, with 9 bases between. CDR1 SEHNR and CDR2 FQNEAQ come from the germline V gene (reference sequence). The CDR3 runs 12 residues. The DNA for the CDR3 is TGTGCCAGCAGCGTAGGCCGGTACGAGCAGTACTTC. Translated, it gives CASSVGRYEQYF.

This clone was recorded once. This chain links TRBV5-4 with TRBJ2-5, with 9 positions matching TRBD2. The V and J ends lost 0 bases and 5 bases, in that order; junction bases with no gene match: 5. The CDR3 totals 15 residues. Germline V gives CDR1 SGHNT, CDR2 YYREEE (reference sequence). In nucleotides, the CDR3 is TGTGCCAGCAGCTTGGAGCGGGGGGCCTGGGAGACCCAGTACTTC. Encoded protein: CASSLERGAWETQYF.

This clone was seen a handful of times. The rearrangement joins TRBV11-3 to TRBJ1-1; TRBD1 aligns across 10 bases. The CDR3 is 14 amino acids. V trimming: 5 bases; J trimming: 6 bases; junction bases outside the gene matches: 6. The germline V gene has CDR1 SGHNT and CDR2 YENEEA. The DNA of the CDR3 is TGTGCCAGCAGCACCGGGACAGGGGTGTCTGAAGCTTTCTTT. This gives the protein CASSTGTGVSEAFF.

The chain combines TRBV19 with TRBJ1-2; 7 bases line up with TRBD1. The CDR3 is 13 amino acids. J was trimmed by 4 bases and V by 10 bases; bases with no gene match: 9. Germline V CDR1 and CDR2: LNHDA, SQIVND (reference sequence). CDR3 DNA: TGTGCCACCACCCTGGGACAGAGCTATGGCTACACCTTC. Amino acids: CATTLGQSYGYTF. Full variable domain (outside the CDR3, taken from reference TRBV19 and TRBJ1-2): DGGITQSPKYLFRKEGQNVTLSCEQNLNHDAMYWYRQDPGQGLRLIYYSQIVNDFQKGDIAEGYSVSREKKESFPLTVTSAQKNPTAFYLCATTLGQSYGYTFGSGTRLTVV.

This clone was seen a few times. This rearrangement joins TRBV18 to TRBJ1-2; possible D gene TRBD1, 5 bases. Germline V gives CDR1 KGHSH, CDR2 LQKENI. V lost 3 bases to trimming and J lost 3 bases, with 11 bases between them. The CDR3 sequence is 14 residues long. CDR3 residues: CASSPQPGYYGYTF. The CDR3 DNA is TGTGCCAGCTCACCCCAGCCAGGGTACTATGGCTACACCTTC.

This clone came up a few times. The CDR3 reads CAGRGASNYGYTF. CDR3 in DNA: TGTGCCGGACGTGGGGCATCTAACTATGGCTACACCTTC. The V gene is TRBV2, the J gene TRBJ1-2; D is perhaps TRBD1 (5 bases). The CDR3 totals 13 residues. V lost 11 bases, J lost 0 bases, and 13 bases lay in between. Per the germline V gene, CDR1 is SNHLY and CDR2 is FYNNEI.

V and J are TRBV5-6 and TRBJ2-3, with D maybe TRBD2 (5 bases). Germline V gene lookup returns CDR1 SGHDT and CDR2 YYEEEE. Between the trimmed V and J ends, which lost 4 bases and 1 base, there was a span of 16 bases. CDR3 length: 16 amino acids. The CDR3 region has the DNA TGTGCCAGCAGCCCCGCTGGCGGGTGGGGCACAGATACGCAGTATTTT. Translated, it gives CASSPAGGWGTDTQYF.

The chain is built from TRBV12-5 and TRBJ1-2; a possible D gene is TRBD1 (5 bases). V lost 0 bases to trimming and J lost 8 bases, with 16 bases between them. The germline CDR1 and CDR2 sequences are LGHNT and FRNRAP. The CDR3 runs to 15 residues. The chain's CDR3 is CASGLVRQGLRGYTF. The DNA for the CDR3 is TGTGCTAGTGGTTTGGTCAGGCAGGGCCTTCGGGGCTACACCTTC.

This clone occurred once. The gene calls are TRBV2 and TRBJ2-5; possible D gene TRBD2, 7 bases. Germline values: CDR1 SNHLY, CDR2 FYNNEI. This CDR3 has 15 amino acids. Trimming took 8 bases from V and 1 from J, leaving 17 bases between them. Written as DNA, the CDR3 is TGTGCCAGCTCTAGGGAGGGGGGTACCCAAGAGACCCAGTACTTC. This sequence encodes CASSREGGTQETQYF.

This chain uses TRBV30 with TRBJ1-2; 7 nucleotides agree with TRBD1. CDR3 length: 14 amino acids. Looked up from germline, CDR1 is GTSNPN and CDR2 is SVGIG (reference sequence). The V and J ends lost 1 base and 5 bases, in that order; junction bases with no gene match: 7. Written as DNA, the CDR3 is TGTGCCTGGAGTGAGGGGGCACCGGTTTATGGCTACACCTTC. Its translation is CAWSEGAPVYGYTF.

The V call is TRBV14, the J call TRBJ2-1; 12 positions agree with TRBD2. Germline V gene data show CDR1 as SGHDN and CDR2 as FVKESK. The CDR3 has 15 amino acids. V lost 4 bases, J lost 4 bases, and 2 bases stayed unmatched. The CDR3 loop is CASSRTSGAYNEQFF. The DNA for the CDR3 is TGTGCCAGCAGCCGGACTAGCGGGGCGTACAATGAGCAGTTCTTC.

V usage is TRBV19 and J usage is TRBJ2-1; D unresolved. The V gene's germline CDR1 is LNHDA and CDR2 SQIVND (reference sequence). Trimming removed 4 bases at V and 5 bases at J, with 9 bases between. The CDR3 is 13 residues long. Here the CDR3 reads CASSTRPDNEQFF. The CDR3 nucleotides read TGTGCCAGTAGTACCCGCCCGGACAATGAGCAGTTCTTC.

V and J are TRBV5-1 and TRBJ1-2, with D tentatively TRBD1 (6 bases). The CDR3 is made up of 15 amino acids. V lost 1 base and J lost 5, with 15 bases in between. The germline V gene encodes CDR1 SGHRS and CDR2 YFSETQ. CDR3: CASSLWGRQEYGYTF. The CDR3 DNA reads TGCGCCAGCAGCTTGTGGGGGCGACAGGAGTATGGCTACACCTTC.

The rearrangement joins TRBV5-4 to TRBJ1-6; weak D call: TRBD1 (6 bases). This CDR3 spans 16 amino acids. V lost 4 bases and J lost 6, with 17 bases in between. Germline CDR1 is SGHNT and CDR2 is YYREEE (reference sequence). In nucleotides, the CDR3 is TGTGCCAGCAGCCCCGCGGTGGGCAGGGGTAATTCACCCCTCCACTTT. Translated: CASSPAVGRGNSPLHF.

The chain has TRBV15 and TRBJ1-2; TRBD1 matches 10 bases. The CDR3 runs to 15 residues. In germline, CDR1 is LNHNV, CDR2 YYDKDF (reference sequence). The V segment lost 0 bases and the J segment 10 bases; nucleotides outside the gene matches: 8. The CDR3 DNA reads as TGTGCCACCAGCAGAGATCGGGGGACAGGGGCACACTACACCTTC. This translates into CATSRDRGTGAHYTF.

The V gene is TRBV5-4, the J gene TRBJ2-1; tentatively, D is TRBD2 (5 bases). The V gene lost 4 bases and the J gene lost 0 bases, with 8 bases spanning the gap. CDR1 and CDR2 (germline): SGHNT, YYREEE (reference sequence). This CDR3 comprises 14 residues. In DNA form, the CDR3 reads TGTGCCAGCAGCGTAGCGCGCTCCTACAATGAGCAGTTCTTC. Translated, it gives CASSVARSYNEQFF.

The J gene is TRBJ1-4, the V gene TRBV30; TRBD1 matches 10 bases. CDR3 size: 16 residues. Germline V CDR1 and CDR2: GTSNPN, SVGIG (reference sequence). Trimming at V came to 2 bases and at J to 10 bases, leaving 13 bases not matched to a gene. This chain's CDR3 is CAWSRLGTGEEVKLFF. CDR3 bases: TGTGCCTGGAGTCGTTTGGGGACAGGGGAGGAGGTAAAACTGTTTTTT.

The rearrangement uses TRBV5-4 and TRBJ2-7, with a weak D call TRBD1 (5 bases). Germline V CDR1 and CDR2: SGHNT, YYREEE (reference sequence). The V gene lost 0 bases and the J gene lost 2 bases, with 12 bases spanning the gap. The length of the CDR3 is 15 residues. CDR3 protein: CASSLGAGLTYEQYF. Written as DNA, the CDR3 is TGTGCCAGCAGCTTGGGGGCAGGGTTGACCTACGAGCAGTACTTC. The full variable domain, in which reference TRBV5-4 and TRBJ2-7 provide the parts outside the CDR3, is ETGVTQSPTHLIKTRGQQVTLRCSSQSGHNTVSWYQQALGQGPQFIFQYYREEENGRGNFPPRFSGLQFPNYSSELNVNALELDDSALYLCASSLGAGLTYEQYFGPGTRLTVT.

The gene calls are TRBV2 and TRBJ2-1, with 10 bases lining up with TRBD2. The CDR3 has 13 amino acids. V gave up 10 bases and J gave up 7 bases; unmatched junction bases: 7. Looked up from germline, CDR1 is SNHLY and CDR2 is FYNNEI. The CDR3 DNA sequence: TGTGCCACCCAGCGGGAGGGCCGGAATGAGCAGTTCTTC. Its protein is CATQREGRNEQFF.

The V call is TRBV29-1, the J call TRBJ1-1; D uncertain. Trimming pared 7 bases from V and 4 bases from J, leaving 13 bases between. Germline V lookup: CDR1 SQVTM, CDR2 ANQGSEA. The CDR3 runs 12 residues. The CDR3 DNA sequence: TGCAGCGCCAAAAAGGGAGCCACTGAAGCTTTCTTT. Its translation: CSAKKGATEAFF.

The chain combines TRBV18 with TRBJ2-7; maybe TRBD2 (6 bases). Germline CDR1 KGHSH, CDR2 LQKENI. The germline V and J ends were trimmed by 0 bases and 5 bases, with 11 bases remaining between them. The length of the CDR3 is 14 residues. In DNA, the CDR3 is TGTGCCAGCTCACCACCCGGGACTCGGGACGAGCAGTACTTC. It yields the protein CASSPPGTRDEQYF.

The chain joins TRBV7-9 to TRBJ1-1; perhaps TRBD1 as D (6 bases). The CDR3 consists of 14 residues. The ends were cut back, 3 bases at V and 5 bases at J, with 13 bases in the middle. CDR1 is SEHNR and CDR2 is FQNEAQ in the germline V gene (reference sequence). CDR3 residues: CASSLTKGGTEAFF. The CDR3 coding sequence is TGTGCCAGCAGCTTGACCAAGGGGGGGACTGAAGCTTTCTTT.